These 24 T cell receptor beta chains originate from one sample sequenced in a study of T-cell reconstitution after alpha-beta-depleted transplantation in children (dated by TCRdb to the mid-2010s). Sample treatment or condition, as interpreted from the label and publication: allogeneic hematopoietic cell transplantation with graft depleted of TCRalphabeta T cells and CD19 B cells. Libraries were built with PCR. Sequencing instrument: Illumina HiSeq 2500. Molecular barcoding was employed in the preparation of TCR libraries, with unique molecular identifiers being used to normalize TCRbeta repertoire quantification. TCRdb trimmed public reads at Q25 via fastp, called clones via MiXCR and kept in-frame beta chains. Every entry covers one CDR3 protein and lists the most common genes and DNA from its rows. The sample profile shows 500,000 to 650,000 distinct CDR3 sequences; about an eighth of them were found once. The ten largest clonotypes hold approximately 15% of the sample.

The source was PBMCs, mostly from graft donor cells, collected 180 days after TCRalphabeta/CD19-depleted stem cell transplant. Every receptor here comes from a female patient aged 2 to 10 who had a stem cell transplant for aplastic anemia, so the T cells may come from the graft donor.

At least ten counts were recorded for this clonotype. J is TRBJ2-3 and V is TRBV7-2, with TRBD2 as a possible D gene (5 bases). The CDR3 extends over 15 amino acids. V was pared by 5 bases and J by 3 bases, with 15 bases between. Germline V CDR1 and CDR2: SGHTA, FQGNSA. In nucleotides, the CDR3 is TGTGCCAGCAGCATCCCCCCCGGGGTTACAGATACGCAGTATTTT. This gives the protein CASSIPPGVTDTQYF.

V gene TRBV7-6 combines with J gene TRBJ2-1, with a possible D match to TRBD2 (6 bases). The CDR3 runs 16 residues. Trimming took off 5 bases at V and 1 base at J, with 15 bases between the two ends. Looked up from germline, CDR1 is SGHVS and CDR2 is FNYEAQ. The CDR3 loop reads CASSPSLADSYNEQFF. CDR3 DNA sequence: TGTGCCAGCAGCCCATCTTTAGCGGATTCCTACAATGAGCAGTTCTTC.

This clonotype was seen only a few times. The chain carries TRBV27 and TRBJ2-3; D not resolved. Germline assignment: CDR1 MNHEY and CDR2 SMNVEV (reference sequence). This CDR3 spans 14 amino acids. V lost 5 bases, J lost 5 bases, and 14 bases lay in between. CDR3 amino acids: CASSPKTSGDTQYF. The CDR3 nucleotides are TGTGCCAGCAGTCCGAAGACCTCAGGAGATACGCAGTATTTT.

This chain uses TRBV29-1 with TRBJ1-1; D is uncertain. The germline V and J ends were trimmed by 1 base and 4 bases, with 7 bases remaining between them. The CDR3 is made up of 12 amino acids. Germline loops: CDR1 SQVTM, CDR2 ANQGSEA. CDR3 sequence reads: CSVEAWITEAFF. The CDR3 nucleotides read TGCAGCGTTGAAGCTTGGATCACTGAAGCTTTCTTT. The full variable domain, its missing parts supplied by reference TRBV29-1 and TRBJ1-1, is SAVISQKPSRDICQRGTSLTIQCQVDSQVTMMFWYRQQPGQSLTLIATANQGSEATYESGFVIDKFPISRPNLTFSTLTVSNMSPEDSSIYLCSVEAWITEAFFGQGTRLTVV.

This clonotype occurred a few times. The chain links TRBV28 to TRBJ2-2; 7 bases fit TRBD2. V was clipped by 5 bases and J by 4 bases; unmatched bases: 19. Germline V gene lookup returns CDR1 MDHEN and CDR2 SYDVKM. This CDR3 comprises 19 residues. The CDR3 bases are TGTGCCAGCAGTCCCGGGGGAGGCGGGAGAAGGCCCGGCACCGGGGAGCTGTTTTTT. This sequence encodes CASSPGGGGRRPGTGELFF.

About this clonotype: This may come from a read error, since a much larger clone is one base off. The V call is TRBV28, the J call TRBJ2-1; TRBD2 matches at 9 bases. CDR1 and CDR2 from the germline V gene are MDHEN and SYDVKM. This CDR3 has 17 residues. CDR3 residues: CATSFVPSGASYNEQFF. CDR3 in DNA: TGTGCCACCAGTTTCGTCCCTAGCGGGGCCTCCTACAATGAGCAGTTCTTC.

Only a few counts were recorded for this clonotype. The chain couples TRBV4-1 to TRBJ2-5; 9 bases align to TRBD1. CDR1 MGHRA and CDR2 YSYEKL come from the germline V gene. V lost 5 bases, J lost 5 bases, and 9 bases stayed unmatched. The CDR3 is made up of 15 amino acids. CDR3 amino acids: CASSDGQGSIETQYF. The DNA of the CDR3 is TGCGCCAGCAGCGACGGACAGGGGAGTATTGAGACCCAGTACTTC.

This clonotype was detected a few times. The genes are TRBV12-3 or TRBV12-4 and TRBJ1-4; D not resolved. V shed 3 bases and J shed 5 bases, with 10 bases lying between them. The CDR3 covers 14 residues. CDR3 protein: CASSFAPRNEKLFF. CDR3 DNA: TGTGCCAGCAGTTTTGCCCCAAGGAATGAAAAACTGTTTTTT.

Written as DNA, the CDR3 is TGTGCCAGCAGCCCCCCCGGGGTAGCGGGAGGGGTCACAGATACGCAGTATTTT. Amino acid sequence: CASSPPGVAGGVTDTQYF. The genes are TRBV6-1 and TRBJ2-3; 11 nucleotides line up with TRBD2. V lost 6 bases to trimming and J lost 2 bases; unmatched junction nucleotides: 13. The CDR3 loop spans 18 amino acids. Germline V gene sequence: CDR1 MNHNS, CDR2 SASEGT.

CDR3 bases: TGTGCCACCAGCAGAGGCACAGATACGCAGTATTTT. Amino acids: CATSRGTDTQYF. The rearrangement uses TRBV15 and TRBJ2-3; D gene ambiguous. Deletions cut 1 base from V and 1 base from J, with 0 bases between. Germline values: CDR1 LNHNV, CDR2 YYDKDF (reference sequence). The CDR3 has 12 residues. The variable domain in full, with the rest retrieved from reference TRBV15 and TRBJ2-3, is DAMVIQNPRYQVTQFGKPVTLSCSQTLNHNVMYWYQQKSSQAPKLLFHYYDKDFNNEADTPDNFQSRRPNTSFCFLDIRSPGLGDTAMYLCATSRGTDTQYFGPGTRLTVL.

This clonotype was found a few times. The chain combines TRBV29-1 with TRBJ2-5; D is possibly TRBD1 (7 bases). This CDR3 spans 12 amino acids. Germline assignment: CDR1 SQVTM and CDR2 ANQGSEA. DNA of the CDR3: TGCAGTGTCAGGGGGGACCGACAGACCCAGTACTTC. This gives the protein CSVRGDRQTQYF.

The chain joins TRBV11-2 to TRBJ2-1, with TRBD2 identical over 12 bases. The CDR3 runs to 16 residues. The V gene's germline CDR1 is SGHAT and CDR2 FQNNGV. Losses at the gene ends were 4 bases for V and 3 bases for J; bases not matched to a gene: 4. This CDR3 reads CASSSPTSGGYNEQFF. The CDR3 region has the DNA TGTGCCAGCAGCTCCCCGACTAGCGGGGGCTACAATGAGCAGTTCTTC.

A few counts support this clonotype. The V call is TRBV6-2 or TRBV6-3, the J call TRBJ2-1; 15 nucleotides match TRBD2. V trimming: 2 bases; J trimming: 6 bases; junction bases outside the gene matches: 2. This CDR3 has 16 amino acids. Per germline, CDR1 MNHEY and CDR2 SVGEGT. The CDR3 region is CASSYGLAGGPNEQFF. DNA for the CDR3: TGTGCCAGCAGTTACGGACTAGCGGGAGGGCCCAATGAGCAGTTCTTC.

This clonotype was detected only a few times. This chain connects TRBV29-1 to TRBJ2-5; 8 bases agree with TRBD1. The V gene end was trimmed by 6 bases and the J gene end by 5 bases; junction bases not matched to a gene: 8. CDR3 length: 13 residues. From germline, CDR1 is SQVTM and CDR2 ANQGSEA. CDR3 nucleotides: TGCAGCGTGGATGACAGGGACAGGGAGACCCAGTACTTC. Amino acid sequence: CSVDDRDRETQYF.

The chain couples TRBV20-1 to TRBJ2-5, with 8 bases aligning to TRBD2. Trimming took 5 bases from V and 7 from J; bases not matched to a gene: 15. Germline lookup yields CDR1 DFQATT and CDR2 SNEGSKA (reference sequence). The CDR3 sequence is 15 residues long. CDR3 protein: CSAPTSKGLVGTQYF. CDR3 DNA: TGCAGTGCTCCAACTTCTAAGGGACTAGTGGGGACCCAGTACTTC.

This clonotype has just a few counts. This chain joins TRBV18 and TRBJ2-1; D ambiguous. The germline CDR1 and CDR2 sequences are KGHSH and LQKENI. This CDR3 region has 13 residues. The V end was cut by 1 base, the J end by 8 bases, with 9 bases between. CDR3 nucleotides: TGTGCCAGCTCACCACGAGCCGCTTATGAGCAGTTCTTC. It yields the protein CASSPRAAYEQFF.

In DNA form, the CDR3 reads TGTGCCACCAGTGATACCCAGGGGTTCCAAGAGACCCAGTACTTC. Its protein product is CATSDTQGFQETQYF. This sequence joins TRBV24-1 and TRBJ2-5, with a possible D match to TRBD1 (6 bases). The CDR3 contains 15 residues. Germline V gene sequence: CDR1 KGHDR, CDR2 SFDVKD. Trimming removed 3 bases from V and 1 base from J, with 11 bases in between.

In this sample, this clonotype turned up a few times. This chain uses TRBV21-1 with TRBJ1-6; the table's TRBD1 call for D was not verified on the DNA. TRBV21-1 is a listed pseudogene. The CDR3 has 15 residues. The CDR3, as DNA: TGTGCCAGCAGCACCCGGGACAGGGGTGGCTCACCCCTCCACTTT. Translated, it gives CASSTRDRGGSPLHF.

The chain has TRBV12-3 or TRBV12-4 and TRBJ2-1; D is possibly TRBD2 (5 bases). Trimming left V 3 bases short and J 8 bases short, with 11 bases between. The CDR3 is 13 amino acids. In nucleotides, the CDR3 is TGTGCCAGCAGTTTCGCCGGGATCGATGAGCAGTTCTTC. This sequence encodes CASSFAGIDEQFF.

This sequence joins TRBV5-4 and TRBJ2-1; 8 positions match TRBD2. Trimming took 1 base from V and 9 from J; bases not matched to a gene: 12. Germline V gene sequence: CDR1 SGHNT, CDR2 YYREEE (reference sequence). This CDR3 has 16 residues. The CDR3 nucleotides read TGTGCCAGCAGCTTGCTCGGGGGGGGGCGTTGGGGTGAGCAGTTCTTC. This translates into CASSLLGGGRWGEQFF.

This clonotype has only a few counts. The CDR3 sequence: CATSRDSTRGLAKNIQYF. In nucleotides, the CDR3 is TGTGCCACCAGCAGAGATTCTACACGGGGGCTAGCCAAAAACATTCAGTACTTC. The rearrangement uses TRBV15 and TRBJ2-4; either TRBD1 or TRBD2 may supply D (6 bases each). This CDR3 is 18 amino acids long. Germline CDR1 LNHNV, CDR2 YYDKDF (reference sequence). With 0 bases removed from V and 0 bases from J, the gap between germline ends came to 15 bases.

This clonotype was picked up many times. V gene TRBV5-1 combines with J gene TRBJ2-3; the match to TRBD2 covers 10 bases. Germline values: CDR1 SGHRS, CDR2 YFSETQ. This CDR3 comprises 15 residues. With V trimmed by 4 bases and J by 5 bases, 7 bases remained unmatched. As DNA, the CDR3 is TGCGCCAGCAGCGCCAGCGGGAGGGCCGGAGATACGCAGTATTTT. Its protein is CASSASGRAGDTQYF.

This clonotype has just a few counts. V is TRBV4-3 and J is TRBJ2-5; the match to TRBD2 covers 8 bases. The CDR3 covers 13 residues. Germline CDR1 reads LGHNA; CDR2 reads YSLEER. The junction had 4 bases not matched to a gene; V was cut back by 6 bases and J by 4 bases. The CDR3 coding sequence is TGCGCCAGCAGTATGGGGACTAGAGAGACCCAGTACTTC. Amino acid sequence: CASSMGTRETQYF.

The chain couples TRBV20-1 to TRBJ2-6; D gene unclear. This CDR3 has 14 residues. CDR1 and CDR2 from the germline V gene are DFQATT and SNEGSKA (reference sequence). Between the trimmed V and J ends, which lost 1 base and 13 bases, there was a span of 17 bases. In DNA, the CDR3 is TGCAGTGCTAGAGGGTATAGCTACTCTAATGTCCTGACTTTC. Encoded protein: CSARGYSYSNVLTF.